The sequence of this T cell receptor (beta chain) was determined in a study of regulatory T cells in long-lasting Graves disease. Points from the study as a whole: TRBV28, TRBJ1-2 and TRBJ2-5 were favored in persistent disease.

CDR3 regions were amplified by Arm-PCR using iRepertoire HTBI primers to build TCR beta libraries. TCRdb re-called the multiplex PCR reads through MiXCR, storing one row per CDR3 protein. The sample records 650,000 to 850,000 distinct CDR3 sequences, about 30% being singletons. The CDR3 is 15 residues long. V dropped 2 bases and J dropped 10 bases, with 20 bases sitting between them. Per the germline V gene, CDR1 is LGHNT and CDR2 is FRNRAP. Details on this clonotype: What it binds is not known.

Stated time point: persistent/refractory GD, antithyroid drugs over 5 years with positive TRAb. RNA extracted from PBMCs served as the sequencing template. This sequence joins TRBV12-5 and TRBJ1-1; the D gene is possibly TRBD1 (6 bases). This TCR was recovered from a female donor with Graves disease. Here the sequenced sample was peripheral blood mononuclear cells (PBMCs), taken when the disease was refractory, from a patient treated with antithyroid drugs. CDR3 DNA: TGTGCTAGTGGTTTGTCACTCGGGGGCCCCCCAGGAGCTTTCTTT. Encoded protein: CASGLSLGGPPGAFF.